The source of this T cell receptor beta chain is a study of CD8+CD57+ T cells in acquired aplastic anemia. Study at large: Sorted CD4+ and CD8+ cells gave a mean 3.2 ug DNA, range roughly 0.2 to 27.4 ug.

Those patients picked for sequencing had displayed CD8+CD57+ cell expansion on flow cytometry. Patients, without exception, had severe acquired aplastic anemia. Sampling of blood occurred while the patients had still received no therapy. V was pared by 5 bases and J by 0 bases, with 19 bases between. The CDR3 is 16 amino acids. CDR1 DFQATT and CDR2 SNEGSKA come from the germline V gene (reference sequence). CDR3 and TCR beta VDJ profiling relied on genomic DNA as the template. TCRdb used MiXCR to reprocess the reads, holding one entry per CDR3 protein. The sample records 200,000 to 300,000 distinct CDR3 sequences, around half being singletons. General observations from the study: The study identified more than 25 CD8+ CDR3 sequences shared by patients and controls.

As to this clonotype: Its antigen is undetermined.

The clonotype originates from a human donor with aplastic anemia. Sequencing was done on a sample of sorted CD4+, CD8+, or CD8+CD57+ T cells (not recorded which) from PBMCs. J is TRBJ1-1 and V is TRBV20-1; TRBD1 is a possible D gene (5 bases). The CDR3 region is CSAGRTAGTVNTEAFF. The CDR3 DNA is TGCAGTGCTGGACGAACCGCCGGGACGGTGAACACTGAAGCTTTCTTT.